What follows describes a single T cell receptor beta chain. Profiling relied on immunoSEQ multiplex PCR, and the TCRdb table lists in-frame clones only, not all of them. The sample consists of about 310,000 clones, roughly 87% of them appearing once. The germline CDR1 and CDR2 sequences are SGDLS and YYNGEE. The CDR3 is 16 amino acids. V lost 7 bases to trimming and J lost 2 bases; unmatched junction nucleotides: 11. The data were taken from a study of blood T cell repertoires in COVID-19. Study as a whole: Donors in the United States, Italy and Spain gave samples during acute or convalescent COVID-19.

The TCR originated in a man younger than 35 with active or convalescent COVID-19. The sequencing sample was made of peripheral blood. The chain employs TRBV9 and TRBJ2-2; 7 nucleotides match TRBD1. The chain's CDR3 is CASGLLTGVNTGELFF. The CDR3 region has the DNA TGTGCCAGCGGCTTACTAACAGGGGTAAACACCGGGGAGCTGTTTTTT.